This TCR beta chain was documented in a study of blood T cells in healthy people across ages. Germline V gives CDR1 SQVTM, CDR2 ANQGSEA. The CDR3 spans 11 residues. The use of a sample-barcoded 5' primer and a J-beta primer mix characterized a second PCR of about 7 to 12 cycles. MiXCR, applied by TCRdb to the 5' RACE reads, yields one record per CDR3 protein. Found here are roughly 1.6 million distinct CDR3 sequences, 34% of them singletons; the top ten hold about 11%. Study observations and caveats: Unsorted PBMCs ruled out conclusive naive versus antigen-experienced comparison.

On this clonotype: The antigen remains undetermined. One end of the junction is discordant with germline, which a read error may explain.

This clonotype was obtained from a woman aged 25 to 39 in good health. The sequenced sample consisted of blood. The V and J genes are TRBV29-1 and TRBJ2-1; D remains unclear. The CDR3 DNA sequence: TGCAGCGCTGACCCTTACACTGAGCAGTTCTTC. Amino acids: CSADPYTEQFF.